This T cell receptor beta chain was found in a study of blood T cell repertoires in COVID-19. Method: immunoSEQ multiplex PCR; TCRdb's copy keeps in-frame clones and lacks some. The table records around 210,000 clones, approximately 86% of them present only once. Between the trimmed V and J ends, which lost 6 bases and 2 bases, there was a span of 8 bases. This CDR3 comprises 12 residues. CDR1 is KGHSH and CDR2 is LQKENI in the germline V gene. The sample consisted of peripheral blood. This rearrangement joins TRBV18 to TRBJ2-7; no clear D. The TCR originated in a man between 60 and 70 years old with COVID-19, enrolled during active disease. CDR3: CASSPGPYEQYF. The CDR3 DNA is TGTGCCAGCTCCCCTGGCCCCTACGAGCAGTACTTC.